This TCR beta chain stems from a study of blood T cell repertoires in COVID-19. For the study at large: Samples came from the United States, Italy and Spain, spanning acute and convalescent COVID-19. Sample material is recorded as cDNA or gDNA derived from T cells, B-cell-depleted T cells, or PBMCs.

Authors' data handling: Amplified reference gene primers provided the basis for estimating nucleated cell counts. TCRdb's copy holds only in-frame clones and misses some; the assay was immunoSEQ multiplex PCR. V and J calls and clone size follow that table, whereas D and trimming were derived from the DNA. This table has roughly 390,000 clones, 85% appearing once. V lost 2 bases and J lost 5; bases outside the gene matches: 8. Looked up from germline, CDR1 is LGHDT and CDR2 is YNNKEL (reference sequence). The CDR3 is 16 amino acids. This sequence originates from a woman in her late teens or twenties with acute or convalescent COVID-19. Sequenced input: peripheral blood. This chain connects TRBV3-1 (or the pseudogene TRBV3-2) to TRBJ1-1; TRBD1 matches at 10 bases. The CDR3 here is CASSQPTTGGLTEAFF. The CDR3 DNA reads TGTGCCAGCAGCCAACCTACGACAGGGGGCTTAACTGAAGCTTTCTTT.